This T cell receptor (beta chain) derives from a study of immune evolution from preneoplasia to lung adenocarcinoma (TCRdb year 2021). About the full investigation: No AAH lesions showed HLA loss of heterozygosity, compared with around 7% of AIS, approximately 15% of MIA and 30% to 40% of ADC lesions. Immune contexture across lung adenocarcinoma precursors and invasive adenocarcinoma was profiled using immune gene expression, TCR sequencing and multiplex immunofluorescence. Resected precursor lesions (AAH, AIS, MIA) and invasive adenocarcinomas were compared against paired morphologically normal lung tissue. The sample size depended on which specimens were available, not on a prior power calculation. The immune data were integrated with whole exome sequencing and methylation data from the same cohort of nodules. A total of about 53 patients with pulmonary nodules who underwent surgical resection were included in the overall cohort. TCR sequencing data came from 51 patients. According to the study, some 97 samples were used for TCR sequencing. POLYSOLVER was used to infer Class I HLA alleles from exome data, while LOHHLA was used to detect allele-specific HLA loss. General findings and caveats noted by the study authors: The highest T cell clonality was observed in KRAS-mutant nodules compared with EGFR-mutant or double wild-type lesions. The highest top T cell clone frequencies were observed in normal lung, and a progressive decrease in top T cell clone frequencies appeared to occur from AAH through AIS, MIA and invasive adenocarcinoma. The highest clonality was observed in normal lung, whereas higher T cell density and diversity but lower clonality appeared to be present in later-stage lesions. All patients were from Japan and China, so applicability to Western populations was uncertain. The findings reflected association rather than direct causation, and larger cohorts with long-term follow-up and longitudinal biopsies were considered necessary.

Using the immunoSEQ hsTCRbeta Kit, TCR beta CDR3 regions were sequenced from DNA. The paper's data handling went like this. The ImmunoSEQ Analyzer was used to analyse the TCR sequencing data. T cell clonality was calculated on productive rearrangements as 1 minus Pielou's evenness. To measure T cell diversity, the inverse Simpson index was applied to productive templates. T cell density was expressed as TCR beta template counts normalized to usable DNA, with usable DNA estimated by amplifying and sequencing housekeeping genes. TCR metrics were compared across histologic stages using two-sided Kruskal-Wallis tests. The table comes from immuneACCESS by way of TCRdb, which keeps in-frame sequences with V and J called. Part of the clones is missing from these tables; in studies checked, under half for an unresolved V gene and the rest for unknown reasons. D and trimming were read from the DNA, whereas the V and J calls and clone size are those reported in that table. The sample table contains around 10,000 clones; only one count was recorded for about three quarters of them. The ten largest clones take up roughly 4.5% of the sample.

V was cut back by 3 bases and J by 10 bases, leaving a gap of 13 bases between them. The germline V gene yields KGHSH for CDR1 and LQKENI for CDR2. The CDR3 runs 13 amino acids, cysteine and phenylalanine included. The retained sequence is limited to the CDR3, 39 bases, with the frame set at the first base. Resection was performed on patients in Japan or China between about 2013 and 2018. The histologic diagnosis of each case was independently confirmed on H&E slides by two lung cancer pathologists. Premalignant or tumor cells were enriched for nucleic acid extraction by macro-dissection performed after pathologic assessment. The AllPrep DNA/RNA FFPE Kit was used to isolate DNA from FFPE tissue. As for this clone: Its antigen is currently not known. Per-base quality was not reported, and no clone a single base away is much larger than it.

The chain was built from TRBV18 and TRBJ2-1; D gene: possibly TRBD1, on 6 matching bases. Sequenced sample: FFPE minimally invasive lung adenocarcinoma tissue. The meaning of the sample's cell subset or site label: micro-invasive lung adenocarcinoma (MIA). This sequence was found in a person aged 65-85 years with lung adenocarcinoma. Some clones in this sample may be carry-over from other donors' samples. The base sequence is TGTGCCAGCTCACCGCCACAGGGCGGAGAGCAGTTCTTC. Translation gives CASSPPQGGEQFF.